The entry below describes one TCR beta chain. The antigen remains unidentified. The data stem from a study of T cell responses to AZD1222 COVID-19 vaccine. General study results and limits: Repertoires were sampled only after the peak T cell response.

The table came from immunoSEQ multiplex PCR; TCRdb's copy has only in-frame clones and leaves some out. The sample has roughly 90,000 clones; 75% to 90% are singletons. Per germline, CDR1 MNHNS and CDR2 SASEGT. The CDR3 has 13 amino acids. The V gene end was trimmed by 3 bases and the J gene end by 9 bases; junction bases not matched to a gene: 3. The sample consisted of peripheral blood, taken 28 days after the second AZD1222 dose. The gene calls are TRBV6-1 and TRBJ1-1; 11 bases map to TRBD1. The receptor comes from an adult who received the AZD1222 COVID-19 vaccine. The CDR3 is CASSDPDRGQAFF. The CDR3, as DNA: TGTGCCAGCAGTGACCCGGACAGGGGGCAAGCTTTCTTT.